This note documents a single T cell receptor beta chain sequence. Its binding antigen is unknown. No much larger clonotype is one base removed from it; base qualities were not supplied. This entry belongs to a study of blood T cell repertoires in COVID-19 (dated by TCRdb to 2018 to 2021). Describing the broader study: Samples from collaborators originated in the United States, Italy and Spain and spanned both the acute and convalescent phases of COVID-19. The repertoires were released in a freely available public database meant as a resource for research on the immune response to SARS-CoV-2. Deeply sampled blood TCRbeta repertoires from subjects exposed to, actively infected with, or recovered from COVID-19 were included in the dataset. A de-identified subject ID, COVID-19 status, age in years and sex were almost always included in the sample metadata. Samples were obtained from the ongoing ImmuneRACE study (first 160 participants) and from about 1,300 subjects provided by 6 global collaborators. Where available, HLA class I and class II types were obtained from metadata supplied by the sample provider rather than from assay-based typing. The prospective study material was composed of cDNA or gDNA derived from T cells, B-cell-depleted T cells, or PBMCs. Broad study findings and their caveats: Clinical and demographic metadata were provided uncurated, with the amount varying by source and participant.

There are 13 amino acids in the CDR3, from cysteine to phenylalanine inclusive. Kept here is only the CDR3 DNA, which spans 39 bases and is read in frame from base 1. Reading the germline V gene gives CDR1 MDHEN and CDR2 SYDVKM. The germline V and J ends show losses of 6 bases and 1 base respectively, and no gene match explains 3 bases of the junction. Whole blood was collected in K2EDTA tubes by collaborating institutions according to the institutions' own protocols. For TCRbeta analysis, collaborators shipped samples as frozen whole blood, isolated PBMCs, or DNA extracted from either of those sample types. The immunoSEQ Assay, a bias-controlled multiplex PCR, was used to amplify TCRbeta CDR3 regions from genomic DNA. Processing in the source paper ran as follows. The number of nucleated cells in each sample was estimated by amplification of reference gene primers within the assay. Sequence reads were collapsed and filtered to measure the absolute abundance of every unique TCRbeta CDR3 rearrangement. For each sample, productive Simpson clonality was calculated as the square root of Simpson's diversity index across productive rearrangements. TCRdb provides this immuneACCESS table in a form limited to in-frame rearrangements. Some clones are lacking; in checked studies, under half of them reflect an unresolved V gene, and why the rest are absent is not known. V, J and clone size derive from that table, while D and trimming were established from the DNA sequence. The sample contains around 60,000 clones, more than 90% of them found a single time. Roughly 2.4% of the sample goes to the ten largest clones.

This TCR derives from a man aged 55 to 69 with acute or convalescent COVID-19. Material for sequencing was peripheral blood. The chain uses TRBV28 and TRBJ2-7; TRBD1 fits 7 bases in the junction. The DNA sequence reads TGTGCCAGCAGCCAGGGACAGTCCTACGAGCAGTACTTC. Its product reads: CASSQGQSYEQYF.